This T cell receptor (beta chain) was sequenced during a study of blood T cell repertoires in COVID-19. Overall study context: There were acute and convalescent COVID-19 samples, and they came from the United States, Italy and Spain. The analysed material was cDNA or gDNA that came from T cells, B-cell-depleted T cells, or PBMCs.

This CDR3 has 15 residues. Deletions cut 5 bases from V and 2 bases from J, with 15 bases between. The germline gives CDR1 LGHNA, CDR2 YNFKEQ. This table comes from immunoSEQ multiplex PCR, and its TCRdb copy is limited to in-frame clones, with some not included. This table holds 150,000 to 200,000 clones, 80% to 85% found once. The V call is TRBV4-2, the J call TRBJ2-5, with D perhaps matching TRBD2 (5 bases). The material sequenced was PBMCs or T cells enriched from blood (not recorded which). The TCR originated in a woman in her sixties who had recovered from COVID-19. The CDR3 region is CASSIFLGGQETQYF. The CDR3 DNA reads as TGTGCCAGCAGCATATTTCTAGGAGGACAAGAGACCCAGTACTTC.